Below are 22 T cell receptor beta chains sequenced from a single sample in a study of radiotherapy plus CTLA-4 blockade in lung cancer. The table came from immunoSEQ multiplex PCR; TCRdb's copy has only in-frame clones and leaves some out. The sample contains about 28,000 clones, around 85% of which appear only once. The sample consisted of peripheral blood, taken from a patient treated with radiotherapy plus ipilimumab. These TCRs come from a human donor with non-small cell lung cancer who had stable disease on radiotherapy plus ipilimumab.

This clone is classed as medium-sized. This chain connects TRBV11-3 to TRBJ2-2; no clear D gene. Trimming left V 5 bases short and J 3 bases short, with 4 bases between. Germline V gene lookup returns CDR1 SGHNT and CDR2 YENEEA. This CDR3 is built from 12 residues. CDR3 sequence reads: CASSLHTGELFF. CDR3 DNA sequence: TGTGCCAGCAGCCTACACACCGGGGAGCTGTTTTTT.

V is TRBV6-1 and J is TRBJ2-7; maybe TRBD1 (5 bases). CDR3 length equals 13 residues. Trimming took off 6 bases at V and 4 bases at J, with 13 bases between the two ends. Germline V gives CDR1 MNHNS, CDR2 SASEGT. In DNA, the CDR3 is TGTGCCAGCAGCCCCCAGGGAAAATACGAGCAGTACTTC. It yields the protein CASSPQGKYEQYF.

The rearrangement uses TRBV28 and TRBJ2-5; 14 bases map to TRBD2. Per germline, CDR1 MDHEN and CDR2 SYDVKM. This CDR3 region has 16 residues. The ends lost 6 bases at V and 4 bases at J; junction bases unmatched: 7. CDR3: CASSRTSGGPGETQYF. CDR3 sequence (DNA): TGTGCCAGCAGCCGGACTAGCGGGGGGCCGGGAGAGACCCAGTACTTC.

The chain recombines TRBV7-9 with TRBJ1-1; D remains unclear. Trimming took off 6 bases at V and 4 bases at J, with 6 bases between the two ends. In germline, CDR1 is SEHNR, CDR2 FQNEAQ (reference sequence). This CDR3 comprises 11 residues. CDR3 nucleotide sequence: TGTGCCAGCAGTGGTGTCACTGAAGCTTTCTTT. Translating it yields CASSGVTEAFF.

The rearrangement uses TRBV2 and TRBJ2-7; 7 nucleotides line up with TRBD1. V lost 8 bases, J lost 0 bases, and 7 bases stayed unmatched. Germline values: CDR1 SNHLY, CDR2 FYNNEI. This CDR3 spans 14 amino acids. This CDR3 is CASLVQGTSYEQYF. CDR3 nucleotides: TGTGCCAGCCTCGTACAGGGGACCTCCTACGAGCAGTACTTC. Using reference TRBV2 and TRBJ2-7 for the parts outside the CDR3, the full variable domain is EPEVTQTPSHQVTQMGQEVILRCVPISNHLYFYWYRQILGQKVEFLVSFYNNEISEKSEIFDDQFSVERPDGSNFTLKIRSTKLEDSAMYFCASLVQGTSYEQYFGPGTRLTVT.

The chain carries TRBV6-5 and TRBJ2-7, with D maybe TRBD1 (5 bases). V lost 6 bases, J lost 1 base, and 10 bases lay in between. Germline assignment: CDR1 MNHEY and CDR2 SVGAGI. The CDR3 spans 13 residues. In nucleotides, the CDR3 is TGTGCCAGCAGCGAACAGGCGTCCTACGAGCAGTACTTC. Protein product: CASSEQASYEQYF.

J is TRBJ1-4 and V is TRBV13, with unresolved D. Trimming removed 5 bases at V and 5 bases at J, with 15 bases between. CDR1 is PRHDT, CDR2 FYEKMQ, per germline (reference sequence). The CDR3 loop spans 15 amino acids. The CDR3 region is CASSASRALNEKLFF. For the CDR3, the DNA is TGTGCCAGCAGCGCTTCAAGGGCTTTAAATGAAAAACTGTTTTTT.

V is TRBV7-3 and J is TRBJ2-3; D is perhaps TRBD2 (7 bases). CDR1 is SGHTA, CDR2 FQGTGA, per germline. The CDR3 covers 12 residues. Trimming removed 5 bases at V and 8 bases at J, with 11 bases between. In DNA, the CDR3 is TGTGCCAGCAGCCAGGGGAGGGGTACGCAGTATTTT. Amino acids: CASSQGRGTQYF.

The chain uses TRBV6-5 and TRBJ1-2; the D is unclear. Germline CDR1 is MNHEY and CDR2 is SVGAGI. Trimming took 5 bases from V and 7 from J, leaving 11 bases between them. The CDR3 contains 12 residues. CDR3 region: CASSHPVGGYTF. CDR3 sequence (DNA): TGTGCCAGCAGTCACCCAGTCGGTGGCTACACCTTC.

The chain has TRBV4-1 and TRBJ1-2, with D possibly being TRBD1 (5 bases). The germline gives CDR1 MGHRA, CDR2 YSYEKL. V gave up 1 base and J gave up 6 bases, with 6 bases separating them. The CDR3 sequence is 12 residues long. CDR3: CASSQAGDGYTF. CDR3 sequence (DNA): TGCGCCAGCAGCCAAGCGGGGGATGGCTACACCTTC.

The chain combines TRBV9 with TRBJ1-1; D not resolved. CDR3 size: 14 residues. The ends were cut back, 0 bases at V and 2 bases at J, with 8 bases in the middle. Germline CDR1 is SGDLS and CDR2 is YYNGEE. Here the CDR3 reads CASSVGPTNTEAFF. CDR3 nucleotides: TGTGCCAGCAGCGTAGGACCGACCAACACTGAAGCTTTCTTT.

The chain has TRBV7-2 and TRBJ2-7, with 9 bases aligning to TRBD1. Trimming cost V 1 base and J 5 bases; bases outside gene matches: 3. Per germline, CDR1 SGHTA and CDR2 FQGNSA. This CDR3 has 14 residues. The CDR3 DNA reads as TGTGCCAGCAGCTTAGGGGACAGGGCCCACGAGCAGTACTTC. Amino acid sequence: CASSLGDRAHEQYF.

The chain couples TRBV6-1 to TRBJ1-6, with D perhaps TRBD1 (6 bases). The CDR3 sequence is 15 residues long. Germline CDR1 and CDR2: MNHNS and SASEGT. V lost 3 bases, J lost 6 bases, and 12 bases lay in between. In DNA form, the CDR3 reads TGTGCCAGCAGTGAGTTGGGAGGGGGTAATTCACCCCTCCACTTT. Protein sequence: CASSELGGGNSPLHF.

The gene calls are TRBV7-9 and TRBJ2-7; perhaps TRBD1 as D (5 bases). The V gene's germline CDR1 is SEHNR and CDR2 FQNEAQ (reference sequence). This CDR3 spans 14 amino acids. V lost 2 bases and J lost 4, with 12 bases in between. The CDR3: CASSLKMGLYEQYF. CDR3 DNA sequence: TGTGCCAGCAGCTTAAAAATGGGGCTATACGAGCAGTACTTC.

The rearrangement joins TRBV29-1 to TRBJ1-1; TRBD1 matches at 9 bases. The V gene's germline CDR1 is SQVTM and CDR2 ANQGSEA. The CDR3 is 13 residues long. V shed 4 bases, J shed 5 bases, and the junction held 5 bases outside the gene matches. CDR3 nucleotides: TGCAGCGTTGTGGGACAGGGAGGGACTGAAGCTTTCTTT. Its translation is CSVVGQGGTEAFF.

The chain recombines TRBV7-9 with TRBJ2-2; 10 bases line up with TRBD1. This CDR3 is 15 amino acids long. Germline-derived CDR1 and CDR2 are SEHNR and FQNEAQ (reference sequence). Losses at the gene ends were 4 bases for V and 4 bases for J; bases not matched to a gene: 3. CDR3 DNA: TGTGCCAGCAGCTCCGACAGGGGGCGCACCGGGGAGCTGTTTTTT. Translated: CASSSDRGRTGELFF.

The J gene is TRBJ1-6, the V gene TRBV9, with 8 nucleotides matching TRBD1. Germline CDR1 SGDLS, CDR2 YYNGEE. Trimming took 0 bases from V and 7 from J; bases not matched to a gene: 6. The CDR3 totals 16 residues. The CDR3 DNA sequence: TGTGCCAGCAGCGTAGAGGGGACAGGAGGAAATTCACCCCTCCACTTT. Amino acids: CASSVEGTGGNSPLHF.

A remark on this clone: Distinct nucleotide sequences in the sample also encode this CDR3. V usage is TRBV18 and J usage is TRBJ1-4; TRBD1 is a possible D gene (5 bases). From germline, CDR1 is KGHSH and CDR2 LQKENI. Deletions cut 3 bases from V and 0 bases from J, with 11 bases between. The CDR3 runs to 16 residues. The CDR3 DNA reads as TGTGCCAGCTCACCCCCAGGGTTCGCAACTAATGAAAAACTGTTTTTT. It translates to CASSPPGFATNEKLFF.

The genes are TRBV10-3 and TRBJ1-1; perhaps TRBD1 as D (5 bases). Trimming pared 6 bases from V and 4 bases from J, leaving 9 bases between. CDR3 length: 12 amino acids. CDR1 is ENHRY, CDR2 SYGVKD, per germline. The CDR3 sequence: CAIRHQGTEAFF. In DNA form, the CDR3 reads TGTGCCATCAGGCACCAGGGCACTGAAGCTTTCTTT.

This clone has more than one count but fewer than ten. V is TRBV7-2 and J is TRBJ1-5; TRBD1 is a possible D gene (5 bases). The CDR3 has 12 amino acids. Germline loops: CDR1 SGHTA, CDR2 FQGNSA. Between the trimmed V and J ends, which lost 5 bases and 9 bases, there was a span of 11 bases. The CDR3 loop is CASSPLGGPQHF. The CDR3 DNA reads TGTGCCAGCAGCCCACTCGGGGGGCCCCAGCATTTT.

The table lists this clone with a count of one. V usage is TRBV2 and J usage is TRBJ2-3; no reliable D call. This CDR3 is built from 12 residues. The germline CDR1 and CDR2 sequences are SNHLY and FYNNEI. The germline V and J ends were trimmed by 10 bases and 0 bases, with 8 bases remaining between them. The CDR3 sequence is CATSASTDTQYF. CDR3 nucleotides: TGTGCCACCTCAGCTAGCACAGATACGCAGTATTTT.

Only a few counts were recorded for this clone. V usage is TRBV5-5 and J usage is TRBJ2-7, with D unclear. Germline assignment: CDR1 SGHKS and CDR2 YYEKEE (reference sequence). The V end lost 4 bases, the J end lost 0 bases, and 20 bases lay between the germline ends. The CDR3 contains 17 residues. CDR3 in DNA: TGTGCCAGCAGCCGTTACGGACGGTCTTCAAGCTCCTACGAGCAGTACGTC. It yields the protein CASSRYGRSSSSYEQYV.